The sample holds a few counts of the clone carrying this T cell receptor (beta chain). The entry originates in a study of blood T cell repertoires in COVID-19. Overall study: Samples representing acute and convalescent COVID-19 were sourced from the United States, Italy and Spain.

Using immunoSEQ multiplex PCR, the repertoire was profiled, and TCRdb retains in-frame clones only, with some absent. This table holds fewer than 200,000 clones, roughly nine tenths found once. The V and J ends lost 1 base and 0 bases respectively, with 12 bases between them. CDR1 is MNHEY and CDR2 is SMNVEV in the germline V gene (reference sequence). The CDR3 spans 17 residues. Material for sequencing was peripheral blood. This clonotype originated in a man between 65 and 85 years old with active or convalescent COVID-19. V and J are TRBV27 and TRBJ2-2, with a possible D match to TRBD2 (6 bases). The CDR3: CASSLYGTVANTGELFF. The CDR3 DNA is TGTGCCAGCAGTTTATACGGGACTGTCGCGAACACCGGGGAGCTGTTTTTT.